This T cell receptor (beta chain) was profiled in a study of human T cells and chemical hapten exposure. Findings and limits, study-wide: TCRs at high frequency, those above 1 in 1000, did not change with DPC sensitization.

Library preparation tagged each individual cDNA molecule with a unique molecular identifier. TCRdb itself ran the 5' RACE reads through MiXCR, one entry per CDR3 protein. This sample has about 140,000 distinct CDR3 sequences, with roughly 4% found just once. This CDR3 contains 12 residues. Germline V lookup: CDR1 DFQATT, CDR2 SNEGSKA (reference sequence). V was trimmed by 5 bases and J by 2 bases, leaving 9 bases between them. Total RNA came from unfractionated whole blood. This clonotype was picked up a small number of times. The target antigen is unknown. The genes are TRBV20-1 and TRBJ1-2; no reliable D call. This TCR derives from a female donor in good health. In DNA, the CDR3 is TGCAGTGCTCACACAGAGAACTATGGCTACACCTTC. The encoded protein is CSAHTENYGYTF.